The sequence of this T cell receptor (beta chain) was determined in a study of Graves' ophthalmopathy and Graves' hyperthyroidism. Exclusion applied to patients with other autoimmune diseases, uncontrolled infections, pregnancy or lactation. Diagnostic conclusions were grounded in clinical symptoms, serum thyroxine, TRAb, thyroid ultrasound and orbital computed tomography. From germline, CDR1 is MNHEY and CDR2 SVGEGT. This CDR3 has 15 residues. Trimming cost V 2 bases and J 5 bases, with 16 bases left between them. Amplification targeted the TCR beta CDR3 regions, with RNA transcripts as the source material. HTBI-primed first-round RT-PCR preceded second-round multiplex PCR. TCRdb recomputed calls from the multiplex PCR reads with MiXCR, one row per CDR3 protein. The profile shows some 350,000 distinct CDR3 sequences, about 18% of them singletons.

This rearrangement joins TRBV6-2 or TRBV6-3 to TRBJ2-7; a weak D match, TRBD2 (5 bases). The sequenced sample consisted of peripheral blood. The sequence was collected from an adult woman with stable Graves' hyperthyroidism. The CDR3: CASSYQYAEADEQYF. In DNA form, the CDR3 reads TGTGCCAGCAGTTACCAGTATGCGGAGGCGGACGAGCAGTACTTC.